A single sample is the source of the 5 T cell receptor beta chains below, sequenced in a study of T cells after yellow fever vaccination. Each CDR3 protein gets one entry after TCRdb re-called the 5' RACE reads with MiXCR. The repertoire has a few hundred thousand distinct CDR3 sequences, about 4% of them found once; the top ten carry roughly 24%. The material was PBMCs, obtained 5 days after the yellow fever booster vaccination. All receptors come from a man between 18 and 35 years old who received the YFV17D yellow fever vaccine.

This clonotype was found a few times. The chain combines TRBV20-1 with TRBJ1-1; D unclear. Germline lookup yields CDR1 DFQATT and CDR2 SNEGSKA (reference sequence). The CDR3 has 13 amino acids. The germline V and J ends were trimmed by 5 bases and 0 bases, with 10 bases remaining between them. The CDR3: CSAAPDMNTEAFF. The CDR3, as DNA: TGCAGTGCTGCACCAGACATGAACACTGAAGCTTTCTTT.

This chain links TRBV5-1 with TRBJ2-6; no definite D call. The V end lost 2 bases, the J end lost 0 bases, and 6 bases lay between the germline ends. Germline CDR1 and CDR2: SGHRS and YFSETQ. The CDR3 extends over 15 amino acids. CDR3 bases: TGCGCCAGCAGCTTCAGCTCCTCTGGGGCCAACGTCCTGACTTTC. Protein sequence: CASSFSSSGANVLTF.

This clonotype was detected a few times. The genes are TRBV11-3 and TRBJ2-5; D could derive from TRBD1 or TRBD2 (5 bases each). Deletions cut 4 bases from V and 4 bases from J, with 10 bases between. Germline loops: CDR1 SGHNT, CDR2 YENEEA. CDR3 length: 13 residues. The CDR3 DNA is TGTGCCAGCAGCTCTAATGGGGGAGAGACCCAGTACTTC. The encoded protein is CASSSNGGETQYF.

J is TRBJ2-3 and V is TRBV9; perhaps D is TRBD1 or TRBD2 (5 bases each). This CDR3 has 15 residues. Germline CDR1 and CDR2: SGDLS and YYNGEE. The ends were cut back, 4 bases at V and 3 bases at J, with 15 bases in the middle. The CDR3 bases are TGTGCCAGCAGCACCTTGGGACGCCGGACAGATACGCAGTATTTT. This translates into CASSTLGRRTDTQYF.

This clonotype was counted only a few times. This chain uses TRBV25-1 with TRBJ2-3, with a weak D call TRBD2 (5 bases). With 4 bases removed from V and 2 bases from J, the gap between germline ends came to 10 bases. This CDR3 is 14 amino acids long. Germline lookup yields CDR1 MGHDK and CDR2 SYGVNS. This CDR3 is CASSGTGHTDTQYF. The CDR3 coding sequence is TGTGCCAGCAGTGGGACTGGTCACACAGATACGCAGTATTTT. Based on the CDR3 plus reference TRBV25-1 and TRBJ2-3, the full variable domain is EADIYQTPRYLVIGTGKKITLECSQTMGHDKMYWYQQDPGMELHLIHYSYGVNSTEKGDLSSESTVSRIRTEHFPLTLESARPSHTSQYLCASSGTGHTDTQYFGPGTRLTVL.